The present entry profiles one TCR beta chain with its context. The antigen is undetermined. The data belong to a study of OX40 agonist ivuxolimab in advanced cancers. Overall study results and limits: Partly responding patients at 0.1-3.0 mg/kg showed some of the smallest clonal expansion. Expanded clones were, on average, more numerous in CD8+ T cells than in CD4+.

V was pared by 4 bases and J by 2 bases, with 8 bases of the junction left unmatched. Germline V gives CDR1 SEHNR, CDR2 FQNEAQ (reference sequence). The CDR3 spans 15 residues. Sequenced by immunoSEQ multiplex PCR; TCRdb stores in-frame clones only, minus some. The profile shows around 10,000 clones, about 90% of them singletons. The sequence came from an adult with an advanced solid tumor such as melanoma, head and neck, liver or kidney cancer. The material was CD4+ or CD8+ T cells sorted from blood, obtained in a trial of the OX40 agonist ivuxolimab. The chain links TRBV7-9 to TRBJ2-7; TRBD1 aligns across 7 bases. The CDR3 coding sequence is TGTGCCAGCAGCTCATCCTTAGGGGGCCCCTACGAGCAGTACTTC. Translating gives CASSSSLGGPYEQYF.